The 10 T cell receptor beta chains below come from one sample, sequenced in a study of T cells expressing NK-cell markers. TCRdb re-called the 5' RACE reads and shows each CDR3 protein once, DNA omitted. The sample data list about 380,000 distinct CDR3 sequences. Sequenced input: blood T cells: a sorted CD56 or NKG2C T cell subset, CD4+ or CD8+ T cells, or bulk PBMC T cells (not recorded which). These receptor sequences come from a man aged 18-69 years in good health.

The chain recombines TRBV6-6 with TRBJ2-7; the D gene TCRdb calls, TRBD2, cannot be checked with no DNA. The CDR3 is 13 residues long. Germline lookup yields CDR1 MNHNY and CDR2 SVGAGI (reference sequence). The CDR3 sequence: CASTRWTSFEQYF.

The rearrangement uses TRBV6-1 and TRBJ2-7; lacking DNA, the TRBD2 call made by TCRdb goes unchecked. This CDR3 has 13 amino acids. Germline values: CDR1 MNHNS, CDR2 SASEGT. The CDR3 is CASSPEQEGIRYF.

This sequence joins TRBV25-1 and TRBJ2-1. In germline, CDR1 is MGHDK, CDR2 SYGVNS. CDR3 length: 16 amino acids. Here the CDR3 reads CASSEFRQSSYNEQFF. The whole variable domain, remainder taken from reference TRBV25-1 and TRBJ2-1, is EADIYQTPRYLVIGTGKKITLECSQTMGHDKMYWYQQDPGMELHLIHYSYGVNSTEKGDLSSESTVSRIRTEHFPLTLESARPSHTSQYLCASSEFRQSSYNEQFFGPGTRLTVL.

J is TRBJ1-4 and V is TRBV15; TCRdb outputs TRBD1, but without DNA this stays unchecked. This CDR3 has 15 residues. Germline CDR1 is LNHNV and CDR2 is YYDKDF (reference sequence). The CDR3 reads CATSRVGTDAEKLFF.

Here the CDR3 reads CASSQWTGIKGGYTF. The chain joins TRBV4-1 to TRBJ1-2; the TCRdb D gene call, TRBD1, has no DNA to confirm it. There are 15 residues in the CDR3. Germline CDR1 MGHRA, CDR2 YSYEKL.

The rearrangement links TRBV3-1 to TRBJ1-6. The CDR3 is 14 amino acids. Germline V gene lookup returns CDR1 LGHDT and CDR2 YNNKEL (reference sequence). This chain's CDR3 is CASSQAEGNSPLHF. The complete variable domain, with remaining parts taken from reference TRBV3-1 and TRBJ1-6, reads DTAVSQTPKYLVTQMGNDKSIKCEQNLGHDTMYWYKQDSKKFLKIMFSYNNKELIINETVPNRFSPKSPDKAHLNLHINSLELGDSAVYFCASSQAEGNSPLHFGNGTRLTVT.

The rearrangement joins TRBV12-3 or TRBV12-4 to TRBJ2-7; TCRdb names TRBD1, which stays unverified in the absence of DNA. CDR3 length equals 16 residues. The CDR3 is CASSFVWGAPPNEQYF.

The J gene is TRBJ2-2, the V gene TRBV5-1; TCRdb returns TRBD2, unconfirmable since there is no DNA. CDR1 is SGHRS, CDR2 YFSETQ, per germline. There are 15 residues in the CDR3. CDR3 loop: CASRTGVENTGELFF. The full variable domain, rest sourced from reference TRBV5-1 and TRBJ2-2, is KAGVTQTPRYLIKTRGQQVTLSCSPISGHRSVSWYQQTPGQGLQFLFEYFSETQRNKGNFPGRFSGRQFSNSRSEMNVSTLELGDSALYLCASRTGVENTGELFFGEGSRLTVL.

The chain combines TRBV20-1 with TRBJ1-5; TCRdb picks TRBD1, but there is no DNA to check that call. Germline loops: CDR1 DFQATT, CDR2 SNEGSKA (reference sequence). The CDR3 extends over 13 amino acids. The CDR3 is CSASLDSSQPQHF.

CDR3 loop: CASSLERQGYTEAFF. The rearrangement joins TRBV5-1 to TRBJ1-1; without DNA, the TCRdb call of TRBD1 cannot be checked. The CDR3 runs to 15 residues. CDR1 and CDR2 (germline): SGHRS, YFSETQ.